This TCR beta chain derives from a study of shared T cell receptors in the human thymus. The table came from immunoSEQ multiplex PCR; TCRdb's copy has only in-frame clones and leaves some out. The sample comprises fewer than 700,000 clones, roughly 90% of which are singletons, and 0.0085% to 0.012% rests with the top ten. These same data were also listed under a study on human thymus T cells.

This sequence was found in a boy under two years old with a congenital heart defect. The source material was thymocytes.

The CDR3 loop reads CASSQEDRGLWDEQFF. The DNA for the CDR3 is TGCGCCAGCAGCCAAGAGGACAGGGGGCTGTGGGATGAGCAGTTCTTC. This chain links TRBV4-1 with TRBJ2-1, with 11 positions matching TRBD1. Germline assignment: CDR1 MGHRA and CDR2 YSYEKL. The CDR3 has 16 residues. V lost 0 bases and J lost 8; bases outside the gene matches: 6.